This entry concerns a single T cell receptor (beta chain). Its target is unknown. The data were taken from a study of CD4 T cells in relation to SARS-CoV-2 and coronaviruses. On the study more broadly: A couple of subjects were Hispanic; patients were roughly eight males and 4 females.

Germline-derived CDR1 and CDR2 are MNHEY and SVGAGI. The length of the CDR3 is 15 residues. V was cut by 3 bases and J by 3 bases, with 15 bases left in between. The protocol was immunoSEQ multiplex PCR, while the TCRdb copy is restricted to in-frame clones and leaves out a portion. The table includes some 40,000 clones, just under 85% detected once. Sequencing was done on a sample of naive CD4+ T cells from PBMCs, cultured in vitro. The subset here: naive CD4+ T cells isolated by negative enrichment. This receptor was taken from an adult with COVID-19. This chain links TRBV6-5 with TRBJ2-7, with no clear D. The CDR3 DNA reads TGTGCCAGCAGTTATGGCTTCCAACCCCACTACGAGCAGTACTTC. It specifies CASSYGFQPHYEQYF.